This T cell receptor beta chain comes out of a study of technical replicates of blood from several donors. Trimming took off 1 base at V and 3 bases at J, with 5 bases between the two ends. Germline V gene data show CDR1 as SEHNR and CDR2 as FQNEAQ (reference sequence). This CDR3 has 13 amino acids. Assay used: immunoSEQ multiplex PCR; TCRdb lists only in-frame clones, some missing. The data hold about 85,000 clones, with around 94% observed a single time. The receptor was isolated from a human donor in good health. The chain employs TRBV7-9 and TRBJ2-3; D uncertain. The material sequenced was T cells isolated from PBMCs. The CDR3 DNA sequence: TGTGCCAGCAGCTTAGACGGGACAGATACGCAGTATTTT. Its protein is CASSLDGTDTQYF.